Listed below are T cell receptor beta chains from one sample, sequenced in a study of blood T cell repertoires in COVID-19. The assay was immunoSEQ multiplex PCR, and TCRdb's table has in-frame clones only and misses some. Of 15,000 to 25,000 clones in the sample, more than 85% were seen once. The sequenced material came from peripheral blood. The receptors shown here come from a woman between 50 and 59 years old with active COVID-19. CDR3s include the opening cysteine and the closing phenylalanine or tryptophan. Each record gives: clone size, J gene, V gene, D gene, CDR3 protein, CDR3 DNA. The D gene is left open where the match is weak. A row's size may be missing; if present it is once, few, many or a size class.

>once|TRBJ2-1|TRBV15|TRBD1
CATSRGGQGRGNEQFF
TGTGCCACCAGCAGAGGGGGACAGGGAAGAGGCAATGAGCAGTTCTTC
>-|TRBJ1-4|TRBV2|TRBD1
CASSDRGGKLFF
TGTGCCAGCAGCGACAGGGGAGGAAAACTGTTTTTT
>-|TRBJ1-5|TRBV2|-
CASTMTRSNQPQHF
TGTGCCAGCACTATGACACGTAGCAATCAGCCCCAGCATTTT
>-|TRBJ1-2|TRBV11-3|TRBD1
CASSLKGQPSWGYTF
TGTGCCAGCAGCTTAAAGGGACAGCCTTCTTGGGGCTACACTTTC
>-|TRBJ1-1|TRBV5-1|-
CASSLQGGNTEAFF
TGCGCCAGCAGCTTACAGGGTGGGAACACTGAAGCTTTCTTT
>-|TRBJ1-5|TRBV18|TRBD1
CASSPRTGHNQPQHF
TGTGCCAGCTCACCACGGACAGGCCATAATCAGCCCCAGCATTTT
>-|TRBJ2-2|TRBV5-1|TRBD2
CASSPGTSGYNTGELFF
TGCGCCAGCAGCCCCGGGACTAGCGGGTACAACACCGGGGAGCTGTTTTTT
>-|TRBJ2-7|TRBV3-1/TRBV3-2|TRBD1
CASSQDRVPSYEQYF
TGTGCCAGCAGCCAGGACAGGGTCCCCTCCTACGAGCAGTACTTC
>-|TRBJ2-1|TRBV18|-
CASSPPSSSREQFF
TGTGCCAGCTCACCACCCTCTAGCTCTCGTGAGCAGTTCTTC
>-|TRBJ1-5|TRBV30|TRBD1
CAWSVRRGTANQPQHF
TGTGCCTGGAGTGTACGGAGGGGGACAGCTAATCAGCCCCAGCATTTT
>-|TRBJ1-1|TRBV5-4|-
CASSLQGGTEAFF
TGTGCCAGCAGCCTACAGGGAGGGACTGAAGCTTTCTTT
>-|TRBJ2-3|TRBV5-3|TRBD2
CARSLASGTTYYTQYF
TGTGCCAGAAGCTTGGCCTCCGGGACTACCTATTATACGCAGTATTTT
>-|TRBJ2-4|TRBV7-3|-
CASSLRGTGPKNIQYF
TGTGCCAGCAGCCTAAGGGGCACAGGGCCCAAAAACATTCAGTACTTC
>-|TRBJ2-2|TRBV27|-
CASSPVTGELFF
TGTGCCAGCAGTCCAGTCACCGGGGAGCTGTTTTTT
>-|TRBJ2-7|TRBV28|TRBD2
CASSLGLAGVGEQYF
TGTGCCAGCAGTTTGGGACTAGCGGGAGTAGGGGAGCAGTACTTC
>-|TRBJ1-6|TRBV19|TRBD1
CASSTGTGPGSPLHF
TGTGCCAGTAGTACCGGGACAGGGCCAGGTTCACCCCTCCACTTT
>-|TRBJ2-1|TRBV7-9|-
CASSPRFPSGEEQFF
TGTGCCAGCAGCCCCCGCTTCCCCTCGGGGGAAGAGCAGTTCTTC
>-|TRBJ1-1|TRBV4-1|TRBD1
CASSQERTGARAFF
TGCGCCAGCAGCCAGGAAAGGACAGGGGCTCGAGCTTTCTTT
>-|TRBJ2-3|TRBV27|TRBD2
CASSLAGAWDTQYF
TGTGCCAGCAGTTTAGCGGGAGCATGGGATACGCAGTATTTT
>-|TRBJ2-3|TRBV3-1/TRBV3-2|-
CASSSGRESDTQYF
TGTGCCAGCAGCAGCGGGCGGGAATCGGATACGCAGTATTTT
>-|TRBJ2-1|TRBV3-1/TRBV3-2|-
CASSKNPREPQFF
TGTGCCAGCAGCAAAAATCCCCGGGAGCCGCAGTTCTTC
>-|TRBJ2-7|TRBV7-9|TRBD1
CASSAEKTGDHEQYF
TGTGCCAGCAGCGCTGAAAAGACAGGGGACCACGAGCAGTACTTC
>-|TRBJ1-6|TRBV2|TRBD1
CASSRDRDSPLHF
TGTGCCAGCAGCCGGGACAGGGATTCACCCCTCCACTTT
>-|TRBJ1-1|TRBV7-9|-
CASSLGPTLTEAFF
TGTGCCAGCAGCTTAGGTCCGACATTAACTGAAGCTTTCTTT
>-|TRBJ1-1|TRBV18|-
CASSPTGGPVRNTEAFF
TGTGCCAGCTCACCAACGGGGGGTCCCGTTAGGAACACTGAAGCTTTCTTT
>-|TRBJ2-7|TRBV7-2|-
CASSLGLADSYEQYF
TGTGCCAGCAGCTTAGGGCTAGCCGATTCCTACGAGCAGTACTTC
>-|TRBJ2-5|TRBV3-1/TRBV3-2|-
CASSQVSETQYF
TGTGCCAGCAGCCAAGTCTCAGAGACCCAGTACTTC
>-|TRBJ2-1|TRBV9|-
CASSVGGAGYNEQFF
TGTGCCAGCAGCGTAGGCGGGGCTGGGTACAATGAGCAGTTCTTC
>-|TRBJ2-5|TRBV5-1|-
CASSLDGGATQYF
TGCGCCAGCAGCTTGGACGGGGGAGCGACCCAGTACTTC
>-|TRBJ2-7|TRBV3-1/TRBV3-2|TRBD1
CASSPTGFRYEQYF
TGTGCCAGCAGCCCGACAGGGTTTCGGTACGAGCAGTACTTC
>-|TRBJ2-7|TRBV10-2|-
CASSSRQKVEQYF
TGCGCCAGCAGCTCCCGACAGAAGGTCGAGCAGTACTTC
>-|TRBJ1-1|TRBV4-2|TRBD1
CASSQVRVVNYQGGNTEAFF
TGTGCCAGCAGCCAAGTAAGGGTAGTCAACTACCAGGGGGGGAACACTGAAGCTTTCTTT
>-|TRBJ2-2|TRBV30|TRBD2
CAWTRKAGAGELFF
TGTGCCTGGACCCGGAAAGCGGGAGCCGGGGAGCTGTTTTTT
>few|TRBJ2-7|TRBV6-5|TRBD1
CAVKGQGNYEQYF
TGTGCCGTCAAGGGACAGGGTAATTACGAGCAGTACTTC
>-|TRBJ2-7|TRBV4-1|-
CASSQVDGSGYEQYF
TGCGCCAGCAGCCAAGTCGACGGGAGTGGCTACGAGCAGTACTTC
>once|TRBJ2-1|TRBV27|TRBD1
CASSLGDRGEQFF
TGTGCCAGCAGTTTAGGGGACAGGGGTGAGCAGTTCTTC
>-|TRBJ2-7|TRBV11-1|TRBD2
CASSSLAGVLNEQYF
TGTGCCAGCAGCTCACTAGCGGGAGTTCTCAACGAGCAGTACTTC
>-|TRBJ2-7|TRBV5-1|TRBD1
CASSLAVRGEQYF
TGCGCCAGCAGCTTGGCCGTCAGGGGGGAGCAGTACTTC
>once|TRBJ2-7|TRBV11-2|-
CASSSPEGGAYEQYF
TGTGCCAGCAGCTCCCCGGAAGGGGGGGCCTACGAGCAGTACTTC
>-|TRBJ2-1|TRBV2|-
CASSPGGTSYNEQFF
TGTGCCAGCAGTCCGGGCGGGACCTCCTACAATGAGCAGTTCTTC
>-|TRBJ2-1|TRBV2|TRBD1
CASSWTGPGNEQFF
TGTGCCAGCAGTTGGACAGGTCCGGGGAATGAGCAGTTCTTC
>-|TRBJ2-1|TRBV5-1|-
CASSQTPREGNEQFF
TGCGCCAGCAGCCAGACCCCCCGGGAAGGCAATGAGCAGTTCTTC
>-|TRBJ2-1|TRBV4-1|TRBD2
CASSHRGLAGGNEQFF
TGCGCCAGCAGCCACCGGGGACTAGCGGGAGGGAATGAGCAGTTCTTC
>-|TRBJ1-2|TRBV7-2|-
CASSLVGGGYGYTF
TGTGCCAGCAGCTTAGTTGGGGGGGGCTATGGCTACACCTTC
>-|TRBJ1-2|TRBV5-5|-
CASSLANSNYGYTF
TGTGCCAGCAGCTTGGCAAACAGCAACTATGGCTACACCTTC
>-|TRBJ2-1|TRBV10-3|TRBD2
CAIKGGRASNEQFF
TGTGCCATCAAGGGCGGGAGGGCATCCAATGAGCAGTTCTTC
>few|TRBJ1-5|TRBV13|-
CASSLGGSNQPQHF
TGTGCCAGCAGCTTGGGGGGTAGCAATCAGCCCCAGCATTTT
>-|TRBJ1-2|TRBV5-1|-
CASSFSAGTNYGYTF
TGCGCCAGCAGCTTTAGTGCGGGTACTAACTATGGCTACACCTTC
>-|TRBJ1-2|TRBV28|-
CASLKNRLNYGYTF
TGTGCCAGTCTTAAAAACAGATTAAACTATGGCTACACCTTC
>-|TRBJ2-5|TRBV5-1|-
CASSLSVGRLQETQYF
TGCGCCAGCAGCCTATCCGTGGGGCGGCTACAAGAGACCCAGTACTTC
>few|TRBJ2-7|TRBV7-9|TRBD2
CASSYGGTSGSYEQYF
TGTGCCAGCAGCTATGGCGGGACTAGCGGGAGCTACGAGCAGTACTTC
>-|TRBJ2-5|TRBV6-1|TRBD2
CASSEGRWEGETQYF
TGTGCCAGCAGTGAAGGGCGGTGGGAGGGAGAGACCCAGTACTTC
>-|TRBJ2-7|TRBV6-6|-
CASSVILTGYYEQYF
TGTGCCAGCAGTGTCATCTTGACGGGTTACTACGAGCAGTACTTC
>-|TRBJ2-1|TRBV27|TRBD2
CASSKASGSTAEQFF
TGTGCCAGCAGTAAGGCTAGCGGGAGTACCGCTGAGCAGTTCTTC
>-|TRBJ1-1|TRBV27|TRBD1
CASRDGQVTEAFF
TGTGCCAGCAGGGATGGACAGGTCACTGAAGCTTTCTTT
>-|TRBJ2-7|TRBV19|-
CASSIGQGLDYEQYF
TGTGCCAGTAGTATAGGACAGGGACTAGACTACGAGCAGTACTTC
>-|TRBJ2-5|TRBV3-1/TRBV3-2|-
CASSQDQGTQYF
TGTGCCAGCAGCCAAGATCAGGGGACCCAGTACTTC
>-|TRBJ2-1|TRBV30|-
CAWKAPGRGAYNEQFF
TGTGCCTGGAAGGCCCCTGGTCGGGGTGCCTACAATGAGCAGTTCTTC
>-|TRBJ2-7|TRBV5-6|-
CASNFEGSGGTYEQYF
TGTGCCAGCAATTTTGAAGGGTCAGGGGGGACCTACGAGCAGTACTTC